Listed here are 8 T cell receptor beta chains from one sample, sequenced in a study of OX40 agonist ivuxolimab in advanced cancers. The protocol was immunoSEQ multiplex PCR, while the TCRdb copy is restricted to in-frame clones and leaves out a portion. The data contain some 58,000 clones, approximately 78% of them seen just once; the ten biggest clones take up 1.9%. The sample was CD4+ or CD8+ T cells sorted from blood, taken in a trial of the OX40 agonist ivuxolimab. Source of these receptors: an adult with an advanced solid tumor such as melanoma, head and neck, liver or kidney cancer.

The rearrangement links TRBV19 to TRBJ1-5; TRBD1 is a possible D gene (5 bases). V was pared by 7 bases and J by 4 bases, with 17 bases between. The germline gives CDR1 LNHDA, CDR2 SQIVND (reference sequence). CDR3 length: 15 residues. The CDR3 is CASTPDWGGNQPQHF. The CDR3 coding sequence is TGTGCCAGTACGCCTGATTGGGGGGGGAATCAGCCCCAGCATTTT.

The gene calls are TRBV7-9 and TRBJ1-1; D is uncertain. Trimming took off 2 bases at V and 6 bases at J, with 7 bases between the two ends. This CDR3 has 12 amino acids. Germline loops: CDR1 SEHNR, CDR2 FQNEAQ (reference sequence). The CDR3, as DNA: TGTGCCAGCAGCTTAAGTAACGCTGAAGCTTTCTTT. Its protein is CASSLSNAEAFF.

The V call is TRBV27, the J call TRBJ1-1; 9 bases are shared with TRBD1. Per germline, CDR1 MNHEY and CDR2 SMNVEV (reference sequence). Losses at the gene ends were 5 bases for V and 11 bases for J; bases not matched to a gene: 15. The CDR3 runs to 15 residues. The CDR3 spells CASSPITGTGRDAFF. The CDR3 DNA reads TGTGCCAGCAGTCCCATAACCGGGACAGGGAGAGACGCTTTCTTT.

Worth noting for this clone: At one boundary the junction diverges from the germline segment, which might be a read error. CDR3 sequence (DNA): TGTGCTAGCAGCTTCGGGACAGAAGAGACCCAGTACTTC. Protein sequence: CASSFGTEETQYF. The J gene is TRBJ2-5, the V gene TRBV7-7; the match to TRBD1 covers 7 bases. The CDR3 consists of 13 residues. Germline CDR1 is SSHAT and CDR2 is FNYEAQ (reference sequence).

This chain links TRBV9 with TRBJ1-2; 7 bases are shared with TRBD1. Germline CDR1 and CDR2: SGDLS and YYNGEE. V was pared by 4 bases and J by 3 bases, with 12 bases of the junction left unmatched. CDR3 length equals 16 residues. The CDR3 DNA is TGTGCCAGCAGCCCATTTCATGGGACAGCCTACTATGGCTACACCTTC. Protein sequence: CASSPFHGTAYYGYTF.

The rearrangement links TRBV2 to TRBJ1-2, with 8 bases matching TRBD1. Trimming took 6 bases from V and 5 from J; bases not matched to a gene: 8. The CDR3 is 14 residues long. From germline, CDR1 is SNHLY and CDR2 FYNNEI. DNA for the CDR3: TGTGCCAGCAGAGACGACAGGGGCGCTTATGGCTACACCTTC. This gives the protein CASRDDRGAYGYTF. Variable domain in full (rest from reference TRBV2 and TRBJ1-2): EPEVTQTPSHQVTQMGQEVILRCVPISNHLYFYWYRQILGQKVEFLVSFYNNEISEKSEIFDDQFSVERPDGSNFTLKIRSTKLEDSAMYFCASRDDRGAYGYTFGSGTRLTVV.

This chain links TRBV6-6 with TRBJ2-7; D is ambiguous. Germline V lookup: CDR1 MNHNY, CDR2 SVGAGI (reference sequence). The length of the CDR3 is 15 residues. Trimming took off 0 bases at V and 0 bases at J, with 9 bases between the two ends. This chain's CDR3 is CASSYSSTSSYEQYF. The CDR3 bases are TGTGCCAGCAGTTACTCTAGCACGAGCTCCTACGAGCAGTACTTC.

This chain uses TRBV6-1 with TRBJ1-1; D not resolved. Germline lookup yields CDR1 MNHNS and CDR2 SASEGT. This CDR3 has 13 residues. Trimming pared 5 bases from V and 1 base from J, leaving 8 bases between. CDR3 coding DNA: TGTGCCAGCAGTCCGGCAGGGAACACTGAAGCTTTCTTT. This gives the protein CASSPAGNTEAFF.